This entry lists 22 T cell receptor beta chains sequenced from one sample in a study of T cell responses to AZD1222 COVID-19 vaccine. The table came from immunoSEQ multiplex PCR; TCRdb's copy has only in-frame clones and leaves some out. The sample gives tens of thousands of clones, more than 75% of which show up once; 9.5% to 13% is in the top ten. The specimen comprised peripheral blood, sampled 28 days after the second AZD1222 dose. These TCRs come from an adult who received the AZD1222 COVID-19 vaccine.

The chain has TRBV5-1 and TRBJ1-4; 9 nucleotides line up with TRBD1. Germline V gene sequence: CDR1 SGHRS, CDR2 YFSETQ. V shed 1 base and J 10 bases; nucleotides not matched to a gene: 14. The CDR3 consists of 17 residues. For the CDR3, the DNA is TGCGCCAGCAGCTTGCAGGACAGGGGTTCTCTCTCGGGAAAACTGTTTTTT. Amino acid sequence: CASSLQDRGSLSGKLFF.

This chain links TRBV11-3 with TRBJ1-6, with D unclear. There are 16 residues in the CDR3. The germline V gene has CDR1 SGHNT and CDR2 YENEEA. V lost 1 base and J 7 bases, leaving 14 bases between the germline ends. The CDR3 here is CASSLVSQPENSPLHF. CDR3 sequence (DNA): TGTGCCAGCAGCTTAGTCAGCCAGCCAGAGAATTCACCCCTCCACTTT.

This sequence joins TRBV6-5 and TRBJ1-1; D uncertain. Looked up from germline, CDR1 is MNHEY and CDR2 is SVGAGI. The CDR3 sequence is 12 residues long. Trimming removed 6 bases at V and 1 base at J, with 6 bases between. CDR3 nucleotide sequence: TGTGCCAGCAGCCGGAGGAACACTGAAGCTTTCTTT. It specifies CASSRRNTEAFF.

V is TRBV9 and J is TRBJ1-1; no firm D call. The ends were cut back, 4 bases at V and 1 base at J, with 11 bases in the middle. The V gene's germline CDR1 is SGDLS and CDR2 YYNGEE. The CDR3 covers 14 residues. CDR3 protein: CASSPSGSNTEAFF. Written as DNA, the CDR3 is TGTGCCAGCAGCCCCTCCGGGTCGAACACTGAAGCTTTCTTT.

This chain links TRBV2 with TRBJ1-4; D unresolved. V lost 3 bases to trimming and J lost 0 bases, with 5 bases between them. CDR1 and CDR2 (germline): SNHLY, FYNNEI. The CDR3 totals 14 residues. This CDR3 reads CASSEGATNEKLFF. The CDR3 DNA reads TGTGCCAGCAGTGAGGGAGCAACTAATGAAAAACTGTTTTTT.

V gene TRBV30 combines with J gene TRBJ1-2; D possibly corresponds to TRBD1 (5 bases). Germline values: CDR1 GTSNPN, CDR2 SVGIG (reference sequence). There are 16 residues in the CDR3. V lost 2 bases, J lost 3 bases, and 19 bases lay in between. CDR3 sequence: CAWSRFSRDGYYGYTF. DNA for the CDR3: TGTGCCTGGAGTCGTTTTAGCCGGGACGGATACTATGGCTACACCTTC.

This rearrangement joins TRBV7-2 to TRBJ1-6, with TRBD1 as a possible D gene (5 bases). Germline V CDR1 and CDR2: SGHTA, FQGNSA. The CDR3 has 13 residues. Trimming stripped 4 bases from V and 6 bases from J, with 7 bases between. This chain's CDR3 is CASSWQGNSPLHF. CDR3 nucleotides: TGTGCCAGCAGCTGGCAGGGTAATTCACCCCTCCACTTT. The complete variable domain, with remaining parts taken from reference TRBV7-2 and TRBJ1-6, reads GAGVSQSPSNKVTEKGKDVELRCDPISGHTALYWYRQSLGQGLEFLIYFQGNSAPDKSGLPSDRFSAERTGGSVSTLTIQRTQQEDSAVYLCASSWQGNSPLHFGNGTRLTVT.

This chain uses TRBV25-1 with TRBJ1-3, with D tentatively TRBD1 (5 bases). The CDR3 consists of 15 residues. Deletions cut 3 bases from V and 2 bases from J, with 11 bases between. Germline-derived CDR1 and CDR2 are MGHDK and SYGVNS. CDR3 sequence (DNA): TGTGCCAGCAGTGATTGGGGCTCGACTGGAAACACCATATATTTT. Translating it yields CASSDWGSTGNTIYF.

The chain carries TRBV6-2 or TRBV6-3 and TRBJ2-7; 8 bases line up with TRBD2. The germline V gene encodes CDR1 MNHEY and CDR2 SVGEGT. V lost 5 bases, J lost 4 bases, and 10 bases stayed unmatched. This CDR3 comprises 15 residues. DNA for the CDR3: TGTGCCAGCAGTACTCCGGGGAGCGGGAGTTACGAGCAGTACTTC. It yields the protein CASSTPGSGSYEQYF.

The rearrangement links TRBV27 to TRBJ2-5; the D is unclear. Trimming left V 6 bases short and J 2 bases short, with 16 bases between. From germline, CDR1 is MNHEY and CDR2 SMNVEV (reference sequence). CDR3 length: 15 amino acids. CDR3 amino acids: CASSHLGGSQETQYF. CDR3 in DNA: TGTGCCAGCAGCCACCTCGGCGGAAGTCAAGAGACCCAGTACTTC.

The chain joins TRBV10-3 to TRBJ2-5; 9 bases align to TRBD2. Trimming took 2 bases from V and 4 from J; bases not matched to a gene: 2. Germline V gene lookup returns CDR1 ENHRY and CDR2 SYGVKD. There are 14 residues in the CDR3. In nucleotides, the CDR3 is TGTGCCATCAGTGAGAGCGGGGGGAGAGAGACCCAGTACTTC. Translation: CAISESGGRETQYF.

The chain joins TRBV19 to TRBJ1-4; D is undetermined. This CDR3 region has 13 residues. CDR1 and CDR2 (germline): LNHDA, SQIVND (reference sequence). Trimming removed 3 bases from V and 10 bases from J, with 12 bases in between. CDR3 loop: CASSIPEQVKLFF. CDR3 DNA sequence: TGTGCCAGTAGTATCCCGGAGCAGGTAAAACTGTTTTTT.

The chain combines TRBV2 with TRBJ2-3, with D possibly being TRBD2 (6 bases). The V and J ends lost 3 bases and 0 bases respectively, with 13 bases between them. This CDR3 contains 16 residues. From germline, CDR1 is SNHLY and CDR2 FYNNEI. The CDR3 sequence is CASSDRGLLSTDTQYF. CDR3 bases: TGTGCCAGCAGTGATAGGGGACTTCTTAGCACAGATACGCAGTATTTT.

The J gene is TRBJ1-1, the V gene TRBV6-4, with D possibly matching TRBD1 (6 bases). The CDR3 is made up of 15 amino acids. Germline V lookup: CDR1 MRHNA, CDR2 SNTAGT. Trimming took off 7 bases at V and 1 base at J, with 16 bases between the two ends. The DNA for the CDR3 is TGTGCCAGCATTCCACTCGGGGGCCCGAACACTGAAGCTTTCTTT. Translating it yields CASIPLGGPNTEAFF.

The rearrangement links TRBV2 to TRBJ1-2; D is unresolved. Germline V gene sequence: CDR1 SNHLY, CDR2 FYNNEI. Trimming cost V 3 bases and J 6 bases, with 11 bases left between them. This CDR3 has 13 residues. CDR3 sequence: CASSEIGPDGYTF. CDR3 sequence (DNA): TGTGCCAGCAGTGAGATAGGCCCGGATGGCTACACCTTC.

The chain carries TRBV19 and TRBJ1-1, with 7 positions matching TRBD1. Germline CDR1 is LNHDA and CDR2 is SQIVND (reference sequence). The CDR3 spans 15 residues. J was trimmed by 7 bases and V by 5 bases; bases with no gene match: 13. The CDR3 here is CASSGGTDILGEAFF. DNA for the CDR3: TGTGCCAGTAGTGGCGGGACAGATATTTTGGGTGAAGCTTTCTTT. The full variable domain, completed using reference TRBV19 and TRBJ1-1, is DGGITQSPKYLFRKEGQNVTLSCEQNLNHDAMYWYRQDPGQGLRLIYYSQIVNDFQKGDIAEGYSVSREKKESFPLTVTSAQKNPTAFYLCASSGGTDILGEAFFGQGTRLTVV.

The chain employs TRBV9 and TRBJ2-5; no firm D call. CDR3 size: 15 residues. Germline CDR1 is SGDLS and CDR2 is YYNGEE. Trimming pared 8 bases from V and 2 bases from J, leaving 19 bases between. The CDR3 nucleotides are TGTGCCAGTACGAAGGCTTGGAGTCGTCAAGAGACCCAGTACTTC. Translated, it gives CASTKAWSRQETQYF.

The rearrangement links TRBV5-1 to TRBJ2-3; TRBD2 aligns across 9 bases. J lost 1 base, V lost 0 bases, and 3 bases had no gene match. This CDR3 contains 16 residues. CDR1 and CDR2 (germline): SGHRS, YFSETQ. CDR3 region: CASSLVVAGGTDTQYF. In DNA form, the CDR3 reads TGCGCCAGCAGCTTGGTCGTAGCGGGAGGCACAGATACGCAGTATTTT.

CDR3 loop: CSVEGGGRAFNEQFF. The CDR3 nucleotides read TGCAGCGTTGAAGGAGGCGGGAGGGCCTTCAATGAGCAGTTCTTC. The rearrangement joins TRBV29-1 to TRBJ2-1; 9 positions match TRBD2. The CDR3 totals 15 residues. The V gene end was trimmed by 1 base and the J gene end by 6 bases; junction bases not matched to a gene: 7. In germline, CDR1 is SQVTM, CDR2 ANQGSEA.

This clone has only a few counts. The chain joins TRBV7-9 to TRBJ1-2, with D unresolved. The V gene lost 5 bases and the J gene lost 6 bases, with 25 bases spanning the gap. The CDR3 spans 17 residues. From germline, CDR1 is SEHNR and CDR2 FQNEAQ (reference sequence). In DNA form, the CDR3 reads TGTGCCAGCAGCCTAACCCCAGGATGGGAGTGGGAACATGGCTACACCTTC. Translated: CASSLTPGWEWEHGYTF.

The chain's CDR3 is CASSYSGGRYGYTF. CDR3 DNA sequence: TGTGCCAGCAGTTACTCAGGGGGCCGGTATGGCTACACCTTC. The chain is built from TRBV6-5 and TRBJ1-2, with TRBD1 matching 7 bases. J gave up 5 bases and V 0 bases, and 3 bases lay outside the gene matches. CDR3 length: 14 amino acids. The germline V gene encodes CDR1 MNHEY and CDR2 SVGAGI.

The chain uses TRBV5-1 and TRBJ2-2, with a weak D call TRBD2 (6 bases). Germline lookup yields CDR1 SGHRS and CDR2 YFSETQ. V was shortened by 1 base and J by 6 bases, with 7 bases between the two germline ends. The CDR3 runs 13 residues. The CDR3 DNA reads as TGCGCCAGCAGCTTGTGGGAGGCCGGGGAGCTGTTTTTT. As protein: CASSLWEAGELFF.